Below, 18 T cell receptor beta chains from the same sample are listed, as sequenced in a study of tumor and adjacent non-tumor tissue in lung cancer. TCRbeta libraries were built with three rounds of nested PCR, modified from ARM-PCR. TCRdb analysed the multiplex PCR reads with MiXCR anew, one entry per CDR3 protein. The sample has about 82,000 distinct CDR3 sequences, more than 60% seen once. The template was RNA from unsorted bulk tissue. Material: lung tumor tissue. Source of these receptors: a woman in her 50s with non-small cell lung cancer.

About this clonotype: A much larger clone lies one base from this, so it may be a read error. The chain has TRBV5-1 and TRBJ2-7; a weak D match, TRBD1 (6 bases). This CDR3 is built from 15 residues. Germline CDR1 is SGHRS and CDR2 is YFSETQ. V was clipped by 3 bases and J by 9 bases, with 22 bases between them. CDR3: CASSSQTGGVTGQYF. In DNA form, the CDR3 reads TGCGCCAGCAGCTCCCAGACAGGTGGTGTAACCGGGCAGTACTTC.

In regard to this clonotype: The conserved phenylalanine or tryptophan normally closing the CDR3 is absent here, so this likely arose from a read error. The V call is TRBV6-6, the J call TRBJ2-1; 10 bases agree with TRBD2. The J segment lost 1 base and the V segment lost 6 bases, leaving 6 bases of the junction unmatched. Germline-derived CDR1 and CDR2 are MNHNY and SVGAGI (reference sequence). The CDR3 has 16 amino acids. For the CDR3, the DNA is TGTGCCAGCAGGGACAGAGCGGGAGGGTCCTACAATGAGCAGTTCCCC. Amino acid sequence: CASRDRAGGSYNEQFP.

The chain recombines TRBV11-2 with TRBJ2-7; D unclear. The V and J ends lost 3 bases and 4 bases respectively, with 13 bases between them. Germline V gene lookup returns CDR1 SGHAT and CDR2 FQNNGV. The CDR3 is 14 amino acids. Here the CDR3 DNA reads TGTGCCAGCAGCTTGGTATCCAGGACGTACGAGCAGTACTTC. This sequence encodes CASSLVSRTYEQYF.

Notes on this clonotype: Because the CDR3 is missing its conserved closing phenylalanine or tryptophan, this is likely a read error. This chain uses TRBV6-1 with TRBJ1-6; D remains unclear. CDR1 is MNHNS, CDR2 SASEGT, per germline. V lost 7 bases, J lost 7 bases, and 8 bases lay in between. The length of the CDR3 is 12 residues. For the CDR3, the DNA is TGTGCCAGCATCATGGGGAATTCACCCCTCCACTTA. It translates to CASIMGNSPLHL.

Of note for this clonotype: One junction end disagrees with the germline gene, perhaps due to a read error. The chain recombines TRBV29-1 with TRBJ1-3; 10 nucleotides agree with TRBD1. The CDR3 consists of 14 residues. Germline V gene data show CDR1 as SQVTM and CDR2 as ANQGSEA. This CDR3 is CRASGTGAGNTICF. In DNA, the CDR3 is TGCAGAGCATCCGGGACAGGGGCTGGAAACACCATATGTTTC.

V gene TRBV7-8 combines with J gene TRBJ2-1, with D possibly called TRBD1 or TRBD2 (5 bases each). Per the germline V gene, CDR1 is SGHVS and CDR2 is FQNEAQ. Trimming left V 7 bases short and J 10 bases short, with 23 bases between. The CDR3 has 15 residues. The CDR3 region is CASNSLGTTGREQFF. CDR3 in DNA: TGTGCCAGCAACTCCCTTGGGACCACCGGAAGGGAGCAGTTCTTC.

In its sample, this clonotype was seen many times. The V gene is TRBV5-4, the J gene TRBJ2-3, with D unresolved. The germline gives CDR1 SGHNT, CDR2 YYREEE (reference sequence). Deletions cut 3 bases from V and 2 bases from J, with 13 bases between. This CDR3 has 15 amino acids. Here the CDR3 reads CASSYFTVNTDTQYF. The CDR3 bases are TGTGCCAGCAGCTACTTTACGGTAAACACAGATACGCAGTATTTT.

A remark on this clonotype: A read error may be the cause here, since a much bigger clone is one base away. CDR3 amino acids: CSAVVGVLEQYF. The DNA for the CDR3 is TGCAGTGCTGTAGTGGGAGTCCTCGAGCAGTACTTC. This sequence joins TRBV20-1 and TRBJ2-7, with TRBD2 as a possible D gene (5 bases). Germline V gene sequence: CDR1 DFQATT, CDR2 SNEGSKA (reference sequence). The CDR3 consists of 12 residues. Trimming removed 5 bases at V and 6 bases at J, with 14 bases between.

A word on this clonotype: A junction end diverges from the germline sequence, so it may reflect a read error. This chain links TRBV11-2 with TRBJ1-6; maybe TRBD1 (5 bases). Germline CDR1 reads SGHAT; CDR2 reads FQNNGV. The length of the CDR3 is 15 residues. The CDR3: CTSSLETDYNSALLF. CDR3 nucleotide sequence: TGTACCAGCAGCTTAGAGACAGATTATAATTCAGCCCTCCTTTTT. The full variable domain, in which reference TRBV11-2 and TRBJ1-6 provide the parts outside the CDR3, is EAGVAQSPRYKIIEKRQSVAFWCNPISGHATLYWYQQILGQGPKLLIQFQNNGVVDDSQLPKDRFSAERLKGVDSTLKIQPAKLEDSAVYLCTSSLETDYNSALLFGNGTRLTVT.

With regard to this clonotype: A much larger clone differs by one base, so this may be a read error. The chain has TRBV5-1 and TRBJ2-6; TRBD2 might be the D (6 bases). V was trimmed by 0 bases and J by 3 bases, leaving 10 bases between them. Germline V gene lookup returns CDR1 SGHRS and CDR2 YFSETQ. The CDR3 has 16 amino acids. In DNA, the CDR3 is TGCGCCAGCAGCTTGGCCTTGGACTATGGGGCCAACGTCCTGACTTTC. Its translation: CASSLALDYGANVLTF.

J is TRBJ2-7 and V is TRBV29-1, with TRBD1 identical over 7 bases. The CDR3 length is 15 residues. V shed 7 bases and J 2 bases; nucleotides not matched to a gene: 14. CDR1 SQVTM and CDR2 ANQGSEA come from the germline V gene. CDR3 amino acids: CSDTIGRQGAYEQYF. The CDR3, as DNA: TGCAGCGATACAATAGGGAGACAGGGAGCCTACGAGCAGTACTTC.

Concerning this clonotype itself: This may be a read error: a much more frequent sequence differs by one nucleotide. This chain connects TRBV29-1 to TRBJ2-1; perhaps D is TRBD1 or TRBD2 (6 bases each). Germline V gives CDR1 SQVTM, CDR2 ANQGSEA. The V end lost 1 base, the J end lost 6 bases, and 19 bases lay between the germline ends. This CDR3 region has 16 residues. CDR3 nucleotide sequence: TGCAGCGTTGAAGGTGGGGAAGGGGGGAGCTGCAATGAGCAGTTCTTC. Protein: CSVEGGEGGSCNEQFF.

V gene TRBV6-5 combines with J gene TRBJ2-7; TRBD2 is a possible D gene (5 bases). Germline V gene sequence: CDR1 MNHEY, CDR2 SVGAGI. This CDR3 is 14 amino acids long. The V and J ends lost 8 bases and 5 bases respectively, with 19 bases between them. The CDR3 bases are TGTGCCAGCGATTACTCGAGGGCAGGCCACGAGCAGTACTTC. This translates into CASDYSRAGHEQYF.

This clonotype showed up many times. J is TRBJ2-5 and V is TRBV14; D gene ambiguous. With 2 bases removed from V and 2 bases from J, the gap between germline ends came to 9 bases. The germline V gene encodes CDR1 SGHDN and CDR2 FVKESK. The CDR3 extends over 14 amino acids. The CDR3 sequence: CASSQTDRQETQYF. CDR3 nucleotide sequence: TGTGCCAGCAGCCAAACCGACCGACAAGAGACCCAGTACTTC.

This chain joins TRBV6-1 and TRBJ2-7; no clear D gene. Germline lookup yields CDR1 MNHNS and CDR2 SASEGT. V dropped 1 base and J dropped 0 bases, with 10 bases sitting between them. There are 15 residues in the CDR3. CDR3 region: CASSEDATGSYEQYF. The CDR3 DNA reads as TGTGCCAGCAGTGAAGATGCGACTGGCTCCTACGAGCAGTACTTC.

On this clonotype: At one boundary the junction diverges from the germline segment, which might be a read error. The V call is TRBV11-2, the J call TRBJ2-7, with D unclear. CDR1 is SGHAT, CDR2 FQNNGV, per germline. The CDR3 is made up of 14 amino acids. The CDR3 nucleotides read TGCGCCAGCAGCCTGACGGTCACCGCCTACGAGCAGTACTTC. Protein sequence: CASSLTVTAYEQYF.

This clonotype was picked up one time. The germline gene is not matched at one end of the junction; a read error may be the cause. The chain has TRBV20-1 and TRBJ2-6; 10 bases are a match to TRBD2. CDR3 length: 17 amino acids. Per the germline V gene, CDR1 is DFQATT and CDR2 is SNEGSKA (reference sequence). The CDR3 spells CSAKRLAGSSGANVLTF. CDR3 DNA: TGCAGTGCGAAGAGACTAGCGGGTAGCTCTGGGGCCAACGTCCTAACTTTC.

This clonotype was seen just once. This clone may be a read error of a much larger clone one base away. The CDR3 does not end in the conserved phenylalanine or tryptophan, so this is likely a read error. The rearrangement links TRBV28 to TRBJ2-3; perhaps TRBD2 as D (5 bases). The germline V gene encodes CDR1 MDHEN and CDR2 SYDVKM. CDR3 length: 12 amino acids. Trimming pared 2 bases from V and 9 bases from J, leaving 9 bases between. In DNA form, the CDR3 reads TGTGCCAGCAGTTTAAAGAGGGCCACGCAGTATTAT. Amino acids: CASSLKRATQYY.